The 4 T cell receptor beta chains below were found in one sample sequenced in a study of identical twins. One entry per CDR3 protein, called by TCRdb with MiXCR from the 5' RACE reads. The sample includes 500,000 to 550,000 distinct CDR3 sequences, about 20% of them seen just once. These records were also assigned to another study, of T cells expressing NK-cell markers.

Sequences were obtained from CD4+ T cells sorted from blood. These receptors came from a young woman in good health.

This clonotype was detected once. The chain is built from TRBV12-5 and TRBJ2-2; D is unresolved. This CDR3 has 16 amino acids. The ends were cut back, 1 base at V and 2 bases at J, with 11 bases in the middle. Germline V gene data show CDR1 as LGHNT and CDR2 as FRNRAP. Written as DNA, the CDR3 is TGTGCTAGTGGTTTGGCTCCGGCGTATAACACCGGGGAGCTGTTTTTT. Protein product: CASGLAPAYNTGELFF.

This clonotype was observed a handful of times. V and J are TRBV20-1 and TRBJ1-6, with a weak D call TRBD1 (5 bases). Between the trimmed V and J ends, which lost 0 bases and 11 bases, there was a span of 17 bases. The CDR3 is made up of 15 amino acids. The germline CDR1 and CDR2 sequences are DFQATT and SNEGSKA (reference sequence). The CDR3, as DNA: TGCAGTGCTAGAGATGTCGCAGGGAAGATCCCACCCCTCCACTTT. Translation gives CSARDVAGKIPPLHF.

In this sample, this clonotype turned up a few times. The rearrangement joins TRBV9 to TRBJ1-1, with D hard to call. V was clipped by 0 bases and J by 1 base, with 7 bases between them. The CDR3 length is 14 residues. Germline assignment: CDR1 SGDLS and CDR2 YYNGEE. The CDR3 bases are TGTGCCAGCAGCGTAGCCATGTCGAACACTGAAGCTTTCTTT. It yields the protein CASSVAMSNTEAFF.

V is TRBV5-1 and J is TRBJ2-3; TRBD2 matches at 9 bases. Germline CDR1 SGHRS, CDR2 YFSETQ. V was clipped by 3 bases and J by 0 bases; unmatched bases: 8. The CDR3 covers 17 residues. CDR3 in amino acids: CASSSQISGGSTDTQYF. The CDR3 DNA follows: TGCGCCAGCAGCTCACAAATTAGCGGGGGTAGCACAGATACGCAGTATTTT. The entire variable domain, with the rest obtained from reference TRBV5-1 and TRBJ2-3, is as follows: KAGVTQTPRYLIKTRGQQVTLSCSPISGHRSVSWYQQTPGQGLQFLFEYFSETQRNKGNFPGRFSGRQFSNSRSEMNVSTLELGDSALYLCASSSQISGGSTDTQYFGPGTRLTVL.